Following are 27 T cell receptor beta chains from one sample sequenced in a study of blood T cell repertoires in COVID-19. Data came from immunoSEQ multiplex PCR; TCRdb stores just in-frame clones and leaves some out. Of a few hundred thousand clones listed, more than 85% are singletons. The specimen was PBMCs or T cells enriched from blood (not recorded which). The source of these receptors is a woman aged 30 to 39 who had recovered from COVID-19.

The chain couples TRBV19 to TRBJ2-6; TRBD1 might be the D (5 bases). The germline gives CDR1 LNHDA, CDR2 SQIVND (reference sequence). Trimming removed 7 bases from V and 3 bases from J, with 10 bases in between. The CDR3 runs 14 residues. CDR3 loop: CASKVGLGANVLTF. CDR3 DNA sequence: TGTGCCAGTAAGGTGGGGCTTGGGGCCAACGTCCTGACTTTC.

This rearrangement joins TRBV5-1 to TRBJ2-2, with 8 bases aligning to TRBD1. Germline CDR1 is SGHRS and CDR2 is YFSETQ. The CDR3 has 13 residues. Trimming removed 4 bases from V and 7 bases from J; junction bases left unmatched: 3. The CDR3 reads CASSQGQDGELFF. CDR3 nucleotide sequence: TGCGCCAGCAGCCAGGGACAGGACGGGGAGCTGTTTTTT. Based on the CDR3 plus reference TRBV5-1 and TRBJ2-2, the full variable domain is KAGVTQTPRYLIKTRGQQVTLSCSPISGHRSVSWYQQTPGQGLQFLFEYFSETQRNKGNFPGRFSGRQFSNSRSEMNVSTLELGDSALYLCASSQGQDGELFFGEGSRLTVL.

The chain combines TRBV6-1 with TRBJ2-5, with 8 bases fitting TRBD1. The CDR3 length is 15 residues. The V and J ends lost 1 base and 5 bases, in that order; junction bases with no gene match: 6. Germline V gives CDR1 MNHNS, CDR2 SASEGT. The CDR3 region has the DNA TGTGCCAGCAGTGAAGGGACAGGGTTTGGGGAGACCCAGTACTTC. Its translation is CASSEGTGFGETQYF.

This clone is a singleton in its sample. The J gene is TRBJ1-4, the V gene TRBV7-3; D is unclear. Between the trimmed V and J ends, which lost 5 bases and 8 bases, there was a span of 21 bases. This CDR3 region has 16 residues. Germline loops: CDR1 SGHTA, CDR2 FQGTGA. The DNA for the CDR3 is TGTGCCAGCAGCACCCGGACGGGAAGAAGGCCGGAAAAACTGTTTTTT. Protein: CASSTRTGRRPEKLFF.

The V and J genes are TRBV7-2 and TRBJ2-1, with D perhaps TRBD1 (7 bases). V was shortened by 5 bases and J by 0 bases, with 11 bases between the two germline ends. The CDR3 has 15 amino acids. Germline loops: CDR1 SGHTA, CDR2 FQGNSA. CDR3 sequence: CASSGRGDSYNEQFF. Written as DNA, the CDR3 is TGTGCCAGCAGCGGCAGGGGGGACTCCTACAATGAGCAGTTCTTC.

The chain has TRBV3-1 (or the pseudogene TRBV3-2) and TRBJ2-3, with 7 bases identical to TRBD2. V trimming: 9 bases; J trimming: 6 bases; junction bases outside the gene matches: 15. CDR3 length equals 15 residues. In germline, CDR1 is LGHDT, CDR2 YNNKEL (reference sequence). The CDR3: CASNPGGGLRDTQYF. The CDR3 region has the DNA TGTGCCAGTAACCCTGGGGGGGGGTTGCGCGATACGCAGTATTTT.

The chain recombines TRBV29-1 with TRBJ2-6, with unresolved D. CDR1 and CDR2 (germline): SQVTM, ANQGSEA. This CDR3 is built from 13 residues. V was cut by 3 bases and J by 4 bases, with 7 bases left in between. CDR3 in amino acids: CSVESQGANVLTF. CDR3 DNA: TGCAGCGTTGAGTCCCAGGGGGCCAACGTCCTGACTTTC.

DNA of the CDR3: TGTGCCAGCAGCCCCGGGACAGACAATCAGCCCCAGCATTTT. It encodes CASSPGTDNQPQHF. This chain uses TRBV5-4 with TRBJ1-5; TRBD1 matches at 7 bases. CDR3 length: 14 amino acids. V lost 4 bases, J lost 3 bases, and 4 bases stayed unmatched. In germline, CDR1 is SGHNT, CDR2 YYREEE (reference sequence).

J is TRBJ2-3 and V is TRBV27; TRBD2 matches at 7 bases. In germline, CDR1 is MNHEY, CDR2 SMNVEV (reference sequence). This CDR3 comprises 15 residues. V lost 6 bases and J lost 5; bases outside the gene matches: 11. CDR3 loop: CASRSERRERDTQYF. DNA of the CDR3: TGTGCCAGCAGATCCGAGCGGCGGGAGAGAGATACGCAGTATTTT.

The chain uses TRBV3-1 (or the pseudogene TRBV3-2) and TRBJ1-5; a weak D match, TRBD1 (6 bases). The CDR3 has 14 amino acids. Germline values: CDR1 LGHDT, CDR2 YNNKEL (reference sequence). The V gene lost 7 bases and the J gene lost 4 bases, with 14 bases spanning the gap. CDR3 sequence: CASKDSDSNQPQHF. Written as DNA, the CDR3 is TGTGCCAGCAAAGACTCGGACAGTAATCAGCCCCAGCATTTT.

The chain combines TRBV28 with TRBJ1-5; the match to TRBD1 covers 7 bases. V shed 6 bases and J 3 bases; nucleotides not matched to a gene: 5. This CDR3 spans 14 amino acids. CDR1 is MDHEN and CDR2 is SYDVKM in the germline V gene. CDR3 in amino acids: CASRVGQTNQPQHF. CDR3 sequence (DNA): TGTGCCAGCAGGGTGGGACAGACCAATCAGCCCCAGCATTTT.

In DNA, the CDR3 is TGTGCCAGCAGTGAACAGGGACTAGCGATTGTAGATACGCAGTATTTT. Translation: CASSEQGLAIVDTQYF. The rearrangement joins TRBV6-1 to TRBJ2-3, with 10 bases aligning to TRBD2. V lost 2 bases to trimming and J lost 5 bases; unmatched junction nucleotides: 7. The CDR3 extends over 16 amino acids. Germline V CDR1 and CDR2: MNHNS, SASEGT.

The chain couples TRBV11-3 to TRBJ2-5, with a tentative D call TRBD2 (6 bases). Trimming left V 5 bases short and J 0 bases short, with 13 bases between. This CDR3 comprises 15 residues. Germline-derived CDR1 and CDR2 are SGHNT and YENEEA. CDR3: CASSAGLLYQETQYF. Here the CDR3 DNA reads TGTGCCAGCAGCGCGGGACTCCTGTACCAAGAGACCCAGTACTTC.

This clone occurred a few times. This chain links TRBV19 with TRBJ2-7; 7 bases line up with TRBD1. Germline V gene data show CDR1 as LNHDA and CDR2 as SQIVND (reference sequence). V dropped 10 bases and J dropped 0; count of bases not matched to a gene: 6. CDR3 length: 13 residues. CDR3 nucleotides: TGTGCCACCTCCCGGGACAGCTCCTACGAGCAGTACTTC. Protein product: CATSRDSSYEQYF.

The chain has TRBV18 and TRBJ2-7, with 10 bases aligning to TRBD1. Trimming at V came to 6 bases and at J to 5 bases, leaving 7 bases not matched to a gene. Looked up from germline, CDR1 is KGHSH and CDR2 is LQKENI. This CDR3 is built from 14 residues. CDR3: CASSGGQGVNEQYF. Here the CDR3 DNA reads TGTGCCAGCTCGGGCGGACAGGGGGTGAACGAGCAGTACTTC.

The rearrangement uses TRBV5-1 and TRBJ2-7; TRBD2 matches 13 bases. Germline V gene sequence: CDR1 SGHRS, CDR2 YFSETQ. The CDR3 is 18 residues long. With V trimmed by 1 base and J by 5 bases, 12 bases remained unmatched. The CDR3 is CASSLLGGLAGLGDEQYF. CDR3 nucleotides: TGCGCCAGCAGCTTGTTGGGGGGACTAGCGGGACTGGGAGACGAGCAGTACTTC. Using reference TRBV5-1 and TRBJ2-7 for the parts outside the CDR3, the full variable domain is KAGVTQTPRYLIKTRGQQVTLSCSPISGHRSVSWYQQTPGQGLQFLFEYFSETQRNKGNFPGRFSGRQFSNSRSEMNVSTLELGDSALYLCASSLLGGLAGLGDEQYFGPGTRLTVT.

The rearrangement joins TRBV7-9 to TRBJ2-7; D remains unclear. The CDR3 extends over 12 amino acids. The germline V and J ends were trimmed by 1 base and 6 bases, with 7 bases remaining between them. Germline CDR1 is SEHNR and CDR2 is FQNEAQ (reference sequence). The CDR3 spells CASSLDYREQYF. The CDR3 DNA sequence: TGTGCCAGCAGCTTAGACTACCGCGAGCAGTACTTC.

This chain links TRBV19 with TRBJ1-3; D is perhaps TRBD1 (6 bases). Trimming took 8 bases from V and 2 from J, leaving 13 bases between them. The CDR3 is 14 amino acids. Germline V lookup: CDR1 LNHDA, CDR2 SQIVND (reference sequence). CDR3 nucleotides: TGTGCCAGTCAGAAAACAGGGCCTGGAAACACCATATATTTT. This translates into CASQKTGPGNTIYF.

The chain recombines TRBV6-5 with TRBJ2-7, with D maybe TRBD1 (5 bases). The germline CDR1 and CDR2 sequences are MNHEY and SVGAGI. There are 13 residues in the CDR3. Trimming cost V 6 bases and J 1 base, with 10 bases left between them. CDR3 in amino acids: CASSRDRSYEQYF. CDR3 coding DNA: TGTGCCAGCAGCAGGGATCGGTCCTACGAGCAGTACTTC.

This clone was found a few times. The chain combines TRBV30 with TRBJ2-7; 7 bases align to TRBD2. The length of the CDR3 is 12 residues. CDR1 and CDR2 (germline): GTSNPN, SVGIG (reference sequence). Here the CDR3 reads CARDGGGSEQYF. The CDR3 bases are TGTGCACGGGACGGGGGAGGGAGCGAGCAGTACTTC.

This chain joins TRBV28 and TRBJ2-7; a possible D gene is TRBD2 (5 bases). The CDR3 is 15 amino acids. The ends were cut back, 5 bases at V and 3 bases at J, with 17 bases in the middle. The germline V gene encodes CDR1 MDHEN and CDR2 SYDVKM. CDR3 sequence (DNA): TGTGCCAGCAGTGCATATACCCCCGGGAACTACGAGCAGTACTTC. This sequence encodes CASSAYTPGNYEQYF.

This chain uses TRBV20-1 with TRBJ2-7; D remains unclear. CDR3 size: 14 residues. The V and J ends lost 3 bases and 0 bases respectively, with 12 bases between them. CDR1 and CDR2 from the germline V gene are DFQATT and SNEGSKA (reference sequence). The DNA of the CDR3 is TGCAGTGCTAGTCCCGCGTCGAGCTCCTACGAGCAGTACTTC. This sequence encodes CSASPASSSYEQYF.

This chain uses TRBV9 with TRBJ2-7; perhaps TRBD1 as D (6 bases). The CDR3 is made up of 14 amino acids. The germline gives CDR1 SGDLS, CDR2 YYNGEE. V was cut by 0 bases and J by 2 bases, with 9 bases left in between. CDR3 protein: CASSVGNRAYEQYF. The DNA for the CDR3 is TGTGCCAGCAGCGTAGGTAACAGGGCCTACGAGCAGTACTTC.

The genes are TRBV6-5 and TRBJ1-2, with TRBD1 matching 10 bases. Germline CDR1 is MNHEY and CDR2 is SVGAGI. This CDR3 comprises 15 residues. V trimming: 6 bases; J trimming: 2 bases; junction bases outside the gene matches: 6. The CDR3 DNA is TGTGCCAGCAGCGAGACAGGGGGCCAGAACTATGGCTACACCTTC. It codes for CASSETGGQNYGYTF.

This clone was picked up one time. The chain employs TRBV6-2 or TRBV6-3 and TRBJ2-7, with D tentatively TRBD2 (5 bases). CDR1 and CDR2 (germline): MNHEY, SVGEGT. The V and J ends lost 0 bases and 5 bases respectively, with 5 bases between them. This CDR3 is 12 amino acids long. The CDR3 spells CASSYSGDEQYF. Here the CDR3 DNA reads TGTGCCAGCAGTTACTCGGGAGACGAGCAGTACTTC.

The chain couples TRBV4-1 to TRBJ2-7, with TRBD1 as a possible D gene (6 bases). Trimming pared 1 base from V and 3 bases from J, leaving 10 bases between. This CDR3 is built from 14 residues. CDR1 and CDR2 from the germline V gene are MGHRA and YSYEKL. CDR3 in DNA: TGCGCCAGCAGCCAAGGGCAGGGGTACTACGAGCAGTACTTC. Its protein is CASSQGQGYYEQYF.

The rearrangement links TRBV15 to TRBJ1-5; unclear D gene. V was trimmed by 0 bases and J by 9 bases, leaving 15 bases between them. Germline lookup yields CDR1 LNHNV and CDR2 YYDKDF (reference sequence). This CDR3 has 15 amino acids. CDR3 region: CATSRDGVGDRPQHF. The CDR3 DNA is TGTGCCACCAGCAGAGATGGAGTCGGGGATCGGCCCCAGCATTTT.